The 13 T cell receptor beta chains below were found in one sample sequenced in a study of blood T cell repertoires in COVID-19. Assay: immunoSEQ multiplex PCR; the TCRdb copy retains only in-frame clones and omits some. The top ten hold around 0.93% of the sample, which has some 310,000 clones, about 90% seen once. Sequencing was carried out using peripheral blood. These receptors were collected from a woman aged 40 to 50 with COVID-19, enrolled during active disease.

The J gene is TRBJ2-7, the V gene TRBV27; 7 bases are shared with TRBD1. Germline V gives CDR1 MNHEY, CDR2 SMNVEV (reference sequence). There are 16 residues in the CDR3. J was trimmed by 4 bases and V by 8 bases; bases with no gene match: 17. The CDR3 region is CASPHPDRATVYEQYF. As DNA, the CDR3 is TGTGCCAGCCCCCACCCAGACAGGGCAACCGTATACGAGCAGTACTTC.

The chain couples TRBV2 to TRBJ2-5; 8 bases align to TRBD1. The CDR3 sequence is 14 residues long. V lost 2 bases and J lost 5; bases outside the gene matches: 4. CDR1 is SNHLY and CDR2 is FYNNEI in the germline V gene. The CDR3 DNA sequence: TGTGCCAGCAGTGAACAGGGGGCGGGGGAGACCCAGTACTTC. This translates into CASSEQGAGETQYF.

CDR3 amino acids: CASSQDPGAASGRAWEQFF. The CDR3 DNA reads TGCGCCAGCAGCCAAGATCCGGGGGCGGCTAGCGGGAGGGCCTGGGAGCAGTTCTTC. V is TRBV4-1 and J is TRBJ2-1; the match to TRBD2 covers 12 bases. Germline CDR1 and CDR2: MGHRA and YSYEKL. Trimming cost V 0 bases and J 10 bases; bases outside gene matches: 16. The CDR3 spans 19 residues.

This clone has just a few counts. This chain connects TRBV27 to TRBJ1-2, with TRBD1 as a possible D gene (6 bases). CDR3 length equals 19 residues. The V end lost 3 bases, the J end lost 0 bases, and 23 bases lay between the germline ends. Germline CDR1 reads MNHEY; CDR2 reads SMNVEV (reference sequence). This CDR3 reads CASSLKVTGGTNPNYGYTF. As DNA, the CDR3 is TGTGCCAGCAGTTTGAAGGTTACGGGGGGCACAAACCCTAACTATGGCTACACCTTC.

The chain carries TRBV6-6 and TRBJ2-7; 10 bases are shared with TRBD1. Germline V lookup: CDR1 MNHNY, CDR2 SVGAGI (reference sequence). CDR3 length: 14 residues. V was pared by 6 bases and J by 3 bases, with 5 bases of the junction left unmatched. The CDR3 DNA follows: TGTGCCAGCAGGCCCCGGGACAGGGGCTACGAGCAGTACTTC. This encodes CASRPRDRGYEQYF.

This clone has a single count. The chain uses TRBV12-3 or TRBV12-4 and TRBJ1-2; D gene uncertain. Trimming removed 3 bases at V and 2 bases at J, with 7 bases between. The CDR3 spans 13 residues. The CDR3 sequence: CASSLAGNYGYTF. The CDR3 DNA follows: TGTGCCAGCAGTTTGGCGGGGAACTATGGCTACACCTTC.

This clone was observed a single time. This rearrangement joins TRBV9 to TRBJ2-7; 7 bases map to TRBD2. The germline gives CDR1 SGDLS, CDR2 YYNGEE. Losses at the gene ends were 2 bases for V and 3 bases for J; bases not matched to a gene: 8. The CDR3 is 15 amino acids. The CDR3, as DNA: TGTGCCAGCAGCGTCGACCTTGCGGGGGACTACGAGCAGTACTTC. Protein sequence: CASSVDLAGDYEQYF. Full variable domain (missing parts from reference TRBV9 and TRBJ2-7): DSGVTQTPKHLITATGQRVTLRCSPRSGDLSVYWYQQSLDQGLQFLIQYYNGEERAKGNILERFSAQQFPDLHSELNLSSLELGDSALYFCASSVDLAGDYEQYFGPGTRLTVT.

The genes are TRBV9 and TRBJ1-2, with TRBD1 matching 9 bases. Germline CDR1 is SGDLS and CDR2 is YYNGEE. This CDR3 has 17 residues. V lost 4 bases and J lost 3; bases outside the gene matches: 13. CDR3 bases: TGTGCCAGCAGCCCCCGACCCGGGACAGGGCCTCACTATGGCTACACCTTC. This codes for CASSPRPGTGPHYGYTF.

The gene calls are TRBV2 and TRBJ2-5; 7 bases are a match to TRBD1. Germline loops: CDR1 SNHLY, CDR2 FYNNEI. J lost 4 bases, V lost 5 bases, and 7 bases had no gene match. The CDR3 sequence is 14 residues long. CDR3 nucleotide sequence: TGTGCCAGCAGTACCCGACAGGGAAGAGAGACCCAGTACTTC. This encodes CASSTRQGRETQYF.

V and J are TRBV12-3 or TRBV12-4 and TRBJ1-5; the D is unclear. Deletions cut 3 bases from V and 9 bases from J, with 9 bases between. This CDR3 comprises 12 residues. CDR3 DNA sequence: TGTGCCAGCAGTTTTCGGAGGCGGCCCCAGCATTTT. Amino acids: CASSFRRRPQHF.

The gene calls are TRBV7-9 and TRBJ1-4; TRBD1 matches 9 bases. CDR3 length: 14 residues. CDR1 and CDR2 from the germline V gene are SEHNR and FQNEAQ (reference sequence). V was clipped by 5 bases and J by 8 bases; unmatched bases: 6. The CDR3 here is CASSAQGAEEKLFF. Written as DNA, the CDR3 is TGTGCCAGCAGCGCACAGGGGGCGGAGGAAAAACTGTTTTTT.

This clone was found a few times. V usage is TRBV7-6 and J usage is TRBJ1-1; D unclear. The CDR3 length is 14 residues. The germline V gene has CDR1 SGHVS and CDR2 FNYEAQ. V was trimmed by 0 bases and J by 11 bases, leaving 16 bases between them. CDR3 sequence: CASSLAIGGEKAFF. Written as DNA, the CDR3 is TGTGCCAGCAGCTTAGCGATTGGAGGAGAAAAGGCTTTCTTT.

CDR3 sequence: CASSLAGGLSYEQYF. CDR3 nucleotides: TGTGCCAGCAGCTTAGCCGGGGGACTAAGCTACGAGCAGTACTTC. The gene calls are TRBV7-3 and TRBJ2-7, with 7 bases lining up with TRBD2. The CDR3 contains 15 residues. Germline CDR1 reads SGHTA; CDR2 reads FQGTGA. V was clipped by 2 bases and J by 3 bases; unmatched bases: 7.